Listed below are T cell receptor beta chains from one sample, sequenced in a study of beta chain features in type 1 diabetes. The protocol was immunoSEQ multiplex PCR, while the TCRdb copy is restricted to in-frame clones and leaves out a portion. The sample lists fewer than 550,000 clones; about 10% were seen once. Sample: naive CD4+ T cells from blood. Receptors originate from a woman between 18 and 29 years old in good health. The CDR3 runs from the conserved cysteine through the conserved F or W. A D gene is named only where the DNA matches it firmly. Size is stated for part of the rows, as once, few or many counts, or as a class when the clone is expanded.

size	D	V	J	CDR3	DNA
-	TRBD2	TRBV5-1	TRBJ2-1	CASSLVTSANEQFF	TGCGCCAGCAGCTTGGTAACTAGCGCAAATGAGCAGTTCTTC
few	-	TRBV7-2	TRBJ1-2	CASSLVVEDYGYTF	TGTGCCAGCAGCTTAGTAGTGGAAGACTATGGCTACACCTTC
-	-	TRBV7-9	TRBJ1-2	CASSLEGRDYGYTF	TGTGCCAGCAGCTTAGAGGGCCGTGACTATGGCTACACCTTC
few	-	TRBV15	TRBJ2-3	CATSRDLSSQYF	TGTGCCACCAGCAGAGACCTCTCTTCGCAGTATTTT
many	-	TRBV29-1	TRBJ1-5	CSVGWNQPQHF	TGCAGCGTTGGCTGGAATCAGCCCCAGCATTTT
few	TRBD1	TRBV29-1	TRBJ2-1	CSVEDLARGLKQFF	TGCAGCGTTGAAGATCTAGCCAGGGGGCTAAAGCAGTTCTTC
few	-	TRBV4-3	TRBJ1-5	CASSQDSGQPQHF	TGCGCCAGCAGCCAAGATTCTGGTCAGCCCCAGCATTTT
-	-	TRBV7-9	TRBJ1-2	CASSLERGGPYGYTF	TGTGCCAGCAGCTTAGAACGAGGGGGACCATATGGCTACACCTTC
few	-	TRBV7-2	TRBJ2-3	CASSLIVTDTQYF	TGTGCCAGCAGCTTGATTGTCACAGATACGCAGTATTTT
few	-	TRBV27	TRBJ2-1	CASSSKAYNEQFF	TGTGCCAGCAGTTCCAAGGCCTACAATGAGCAGTTCTTC
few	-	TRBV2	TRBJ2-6	CASSPRLSGANVLTF	TGTGCCAGCAGTCCCAGGTTGTCTGGGGCCAACGTCCTGACTTTC
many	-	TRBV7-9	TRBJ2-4	CASAVAKNIQYF	TGTGCCAGCGCCGTAGCCAAAAACATTCAGTACTTC
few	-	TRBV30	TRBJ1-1	CAWSQVPEAFF	TGTGCCTGGAGTCAAGTGCCTGAAGCTTTCTTT
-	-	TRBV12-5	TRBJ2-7	CASGLVLGPYSYEQYF	TGTGCTAGTGGTTTGGTATTGGGTCCCTACTCCTACGAGCAGTACTTC
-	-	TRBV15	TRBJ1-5	CATSSLLERQAWHF	TGTGCCACCAGCAGCCTCCTAGAGAGGCAAGCATGGCATTTT
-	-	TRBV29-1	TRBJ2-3	CSVSGAADTQYF	TGCAGCGTCTCAGGGGCGGCAGATACGCAGTATTTT
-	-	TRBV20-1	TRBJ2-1	CSARGGFEQFF	TGCAGTGCTAGGGGCGGTTTTGAGCAGTTCTTC
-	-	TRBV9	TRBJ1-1	CASSAEKYGTEAFF	TGTGCCAGCAGCGCGGAAAAATACGGCACTGAAGCTTTCTTT
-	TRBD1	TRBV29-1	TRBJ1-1	CSVFTPDRGRTEAFF	TGCAGCGTCTTTACCCCGGACAGGGGAAGGACTGAAGCTTTCTTT
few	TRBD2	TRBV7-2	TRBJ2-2	CASSATSVAVTGELFF	TGTGCCAGCAGCGCGACTAGCGTTGCCGTCACCGGGGAGCTGTTTTTT
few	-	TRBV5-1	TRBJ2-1	CASSLEQSSYNEQFF	TGCGCCAGCAGCTTGGAGCAGAGCTCCTACAATGAGCAGTTCTTC
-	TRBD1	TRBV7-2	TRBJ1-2	CASSHEDRAVYGYTF	TGTGCCAGCAGCCACGAGGACAGGGCGGTCTATGGCTACACCTTC
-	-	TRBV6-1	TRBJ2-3	CASSYRPADTQYF	TGTGCCAGCTCTTACAGGCCGGCAGATACGCAGTATTTT
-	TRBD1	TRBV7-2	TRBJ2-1	CASSLDREDEQFF	TGTGCCAGCAGCTTGGACAGGGAGGATGAGCAGTTCTTC
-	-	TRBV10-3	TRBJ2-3	CAIAQQSRVRDTQYF	TGTGCCATCGCCCAGCAGTCTCGAGTGAGGGATACGCAGTATTTT
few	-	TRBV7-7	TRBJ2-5	CASSQRVAETQYF	TGTGCCAGCAGTCAGAGGGTGGCGGAGACCCAGTACTTC
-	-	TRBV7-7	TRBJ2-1	CASSSRSGFNNEQFF	TGTGCCAGCAGCTCTAGAAGTGGGTTTAACAATGAGCAGTTCTTC
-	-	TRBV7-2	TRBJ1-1	CASTERSDENTEAFF	TGTGCCAGCACCGAGAGATCAGATGAGAACACTGAAGCTTTCTTT
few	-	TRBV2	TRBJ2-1	CASTQHRKEQFF	TGTGCCAGCACCCAACACCGGAAAGAGCAGTTCTTC
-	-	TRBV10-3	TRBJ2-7	CAISVGTSYEQYF	TGTGCCATCAGTGTGGGGACAAGCTACGAGCAGTACTTC
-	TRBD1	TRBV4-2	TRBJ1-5	CASSQGPLTGGFNQPQHF	TGTGCCAGCAGCCAAGGCCCTTTGACAGGGGGCTTCAATCAGCCCCAGCATTTT
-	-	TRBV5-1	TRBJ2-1	CASDLGILIF	TGCGCCAGCGACTTAGGCATCTTGATCTTC
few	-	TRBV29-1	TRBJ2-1	CSAYPSAGTYNEQFF	TGCAGCGCTTACCCCTCGGCGGGGACCTACAATGAGCAGTTCTTC
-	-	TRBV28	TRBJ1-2	CASSNAGSYGYTF	TGTGCCAGCAGCAACGCCGGGAGCTATGGCTACACCTTC
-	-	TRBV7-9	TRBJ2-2	CASRSRDGELFF	TGTGCCAGCAGATCTAGAGACGGGGAGCTGTTTTTT
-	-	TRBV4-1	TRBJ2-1	CASSQGVYNEQFF	TGCGCCAGCAGCCAAGGCGTCTACAATGAGCAGTTCTTC